This T cell receptor beta chain was captured by sequencing in a study of blood T cell repertoires in COVID-19. The wider study: Whether acute or convalescent, the COVID-19 samples came from the United States, Italy and Spain. Sources were T cells, B-cell-depleted T cells, or PBMCs; the material itself was cDNA or gDNA.

Original processing notes: Scientists estimated how many nucleated cells there were by amplifying reference gene primers. Sequencing was performed with immunoSEQ multiplex PCR; in TCRdb, only in-frame clones are kept and a portion is missing. D and trimming come from the DNA, and the V and J calls and clone size come from that table. In the table there are 35,000 to 50,000 clones, more than 75% of which are singletons. This CDR3 is built from 14 residues. Germline CDR1 is KGHDR and CDR2 is SFDVKD. V was shortened by 0 bases and J by 7 bases, with 11 bases between the two germline ends. The rearrangement links TRBV24-1 to TRBJ2-5; no definite D call. This TCR came from a human donor in a cohort sampled during active COVID-19. The sequenced material came from peripheral blood. Written as DNA, the CDR3 is TGTGCCACCAGTGATTTGCGAACCTTGCGGACCCAGTACTTC. It specifies CATSDLRTLRTQYF.